The clone carrying this TCR beta chain is labeled medium-sized (0.01 to 0.1%). The antigen is undetermined. These data belong to a study of T cell clones after liver transplantation. Study background: Three of the eight recipients were HCV-positive; the rest had non-autoimmune, non-viral transplant indications. Blood was drawn pre-transplant, before withdrawal, and after full or failed withdrawal.

Regarding the study as a whole: Circulating graft-donor-reactive CD4 TCRbeta sequences fell significantly post-transplant in 5 of 8 subjects.

V lost 1 base to trimming and J lost 2 bases, with 17 bases between them. Per the germline V gene, CDR1 is MDHEN and CDR2 is SYDVKM. This CDR3 spans 17 amino acids. Libraries were prepared by immunoSEQ multiplex PCR; TCRdb keeps only in-frame clonotypes and omits some of them. The repertoire has under 20,000 clones, about 90% of them found once; the top ten carry 13%. This sequence originates from a human donor who received a liver transplant. The chain combines TRBV28 with TRBJ1-1; perhaps TRBD1 as D (5 bases). The sequences come from CD8+ T cells from blood, collected before liver transplant. The CDR3 loop reads CASSLFRPLTGNTEAFF. The CDR3 region has the DNA TGTGCCAGCAGTTTATTCCGTCCCTTAACAGGAAACACTGAAGCTTTCTTT.